This T cell receptor beta chain was captured by sequencing in a study of blood T cell repertoires in COVID-19. In the study overall: Donors in the United States, Italy and Spain gave samples during acute or convalescent COVID-19. T cells, B-cell-depleted T cells, or PBMCs supplied cDNA or gDNA.

Original analysis: Reference gene primer amplification yielded estimated nucleated cell counts. TCRdb keeps only in-frame clones here, not all; method: immunoSEQ multiplex PCR. The DNA gave D and trimming, while V, J and clone size come from that table. The sample shows about 14,000 clones, more than 75% of them seen only once. This clone was recorded once. The V and J ends lost 2 bases and 6 bases, in that order; junction bases with no gene match: 6. The CDR3 consists of 14 residues. Germline CDR1 and CDR2: SGHTS and YDEGEE. Sequencing used peripheral blood. The gene calls are TRBV5-8 and TRBJ2-7; 9 bases line up with TRBD1. The receptor was derived from a human donor in a cohort sampled during active COVID-19. The CDR3 DNA reads TGTGCCAGCAGCTTCGGGACAGGGAGTTTCGAGCAGTACTTC. Amino acid sequence: CASSFGTGSFEQYF.